The 25 T cell receptor beta chains below were found in one sample sequenced in a study of technical replicates of blood from a handful of donors. Generated by immunoSEQ multiplex PCR, the TCRdb table keeps only in-frame clones and is missing some. Of about 62,000 clones listed, around nine tenths are singletons. Sequencing input: PBMCs. These receptors all come from a human donor in good health. Some clones in this sample may be carry-over from other donors' samples.

The chain is built from TRBV2 and TRBJ2-1; D may be TRBD2 (6 bases). The CDR3 loop spans 14 amino acids. V was clipped by 10 bases and J by 0 bases, with 13 bases between them. CDR1 and CDR2 from the germline V gene are SNHLY and FYNNEI. In DNA form, the CDR3 reads TGTGCCACAAGGAGGGACTTCTCCTACAATGAGCAGTTCTTC. Translated, it gives CATRRDFSYNEQFF.

As regards this clone: The CDR3 does not end in the conserved phenylalanine or tryptophan, so this is likely a read error. It is unclear where the CDR3 begins or ends on the DNA, so no DNA is shown, and the CDR3 is as TCRdb lists it. The rearrangement joins TRBV6-1 to TRBJ1-1. Germline loops: CDR1 MNHNS, CDR2 SASEGT. Ends included, the CDR3 has 13 residues. CDR3 sequence reads: CASSEGLKRAYFS.

This CDR3 reads CASSVGTGKETQYF. In nucleotides, the CDR3 is TGTGCCAGCAGCGTCGGGACAGGGAAAGAGACCCAGTACTTC. V and J are TRBV7-3 and TRBJ2-5; 9 bases line up with TRBD1. Germline CDR1 reads SGHTA; CDR2 reads FQGTGA. This CDR3 has 14 residues. V dropped 5 bases and J dropped 3; count of bases not matched to a gene: 4. The whole variable domain, remainder taken from reference TRBV7-3 and TRBJ2-5, is GAGVSQTPSNKVTEKGKYVELRCDPISGHTALYWYRQSLGQGPEFLIYFQGTGAADDSGLPNDRFFAVRPEGSVSTLKIQRTERGDSAVYLCASSVGTGKETQYFGPGTRLLVL.

The J gene is TRBJ1-1, the V gene TRBV6-4; D remains ambiguous. V was clipped by 4 bases and J by 0 bases, with 6 bases between them. Germline V gives CDR1 MRHNA, CDR2 SNTAGT. This CDR3 contains 13 residues. In DNA form, the CDR3 reads TGTGCCAGCAGTGTCAGATTGAACACTGAAGCTTTCTTT. Translating gives CASSVRLNTEAFF.

The rearrangement links TRBV4-1 to TRBJ1-5; D may be TRBD1 (6 bases). V lost 0 bases and J 7 bases, leaving 16 bases between the germline ends. Per germline, CDR1 MGHRA and CDR2 YSYEKL. This CDR3 comprises 16 residues. The CDR3 coding sequence is TGCGCCAGCAGCCAAGAGGTGCAGGGCAGGGGACAGCCCCAGCATTTT. Its translation: CASSQEVQGRGQPQHF.

The CDR3 region is CASSLWDRGYRAEAFF. DNA of the CDR3: TGCGCCAGCAGCTTATGGGACAGGGGATATCGGGCTGAAGCTTTCTTT. The chain employs TRBV5-1 and TRBJ1-1; 10 bases fit TRBD1. With V trimmed by 2 bases and J by 6 bases, 10 bases remained unmatched. CDR3 length equals 16 residues. Germline CDR1 is SGHRS and CDR2 is YFSETQ.

The V and J genes are TRBV5-6 and TRBJ2-5; D is perhaps TRBD1 (6 bases). The germline CDR1 and CDR2 sequences are SGHDT and YYEEEE. CDR3 size: 14 residues. V gave up 8 bases and J gave up 5 bases, with 19 bases separating them. The CDR3 sequence is CASGSRGAGETQYF. The CDR3 DNA sequence: TGTGCCAGTGGGTCCAGGGGTGCCGGGGAGACCCAGTACTTC.

This clone was observed a few times. Other nucleotide sequences from this sample produce the same CDR3. The chain combines TRBV5-1 with TRBJ2-1; 9 positions match TRBD2. Germline CDR1 and CDR2: SGHRS and YFSETQ. V lost 3 bases, J lost 4 bases, and 2 bases stayed unmatched. The CDR3 has 14 residues. The CDR3 DNA follows: TGCGCCAGCAGCTCGAGCGGGGGGTACAATGAGCAGTTCTTC. It yields the protein CASSSSGGYNEQFF.

The rearrangement joins TRBV9 to TRBJ1-1, with D unclear. V was clipped by 5 bases and J by 1 base, with 9 bases between them. Germline V gene lookup returns CDR1 SGDLS and CDR2 YYNGEE. The CDR3 has 13 amino acids. CDR3 amino acids: CASSPRGNTEAFF. CDR3 DNA sequence: TGTGCCAGCAGTCCCCGCGGGAACACTGAAGCTTTCTTT.

The V and J genes are TRBV13 and TRBJ1-4, with no clear D. The V gene lost 4 bases and the J gene lost 4 bases, with 13 bases spanning the gap. The CDR3 sequence is 15 residues long. Per the germline V gene, CDR1 is PRHDT and CDR2 is FYEKMQ (reference sequence). The CDR3 bases are TGTGCCAGCAGCTCTAGCCCAGGACTTAATGAAAAACTGTTTTTT. Amino acid sequence: CASSSSPGLNEKLFF.

This clone was picked up a small number of times. CDR3 amino acids: CASSLTPSSYEQYF. In DNA, the CDR3 is TGTGCCAGCAGCTTGACTCCATCCTCCTACGAGCAGTACTTC. V and J are TRBV11-3 and TRBJ2-7; the D is unclear. The CDR3 has 14 amino acids. The germline V gene has CDR1 SGHNT and CDR2 YENEEA. V lost 3 bases and J lost 0, with 9 bases in between.

This chain joins TRBV7-6 and TRBJ2-7; 12 positions agree with TRBD1. The CDR3 loop spans 17 amino acids. Germline CDR1 reads SGHVS; CDR2 reads FNYEAQ. V gave up 5 bases and J gave up 4 bases; unmatched junction bases: 12. Here the CDR3 reads CASSPRPGTGGFYEQYF. In nucleotides, the CDR3 is TGTGCCAGCAGCCCCCGGCCCGGGACAGGGGGCTTTTACGAGCAGTACTTC.

The chain combines TRBV7-3 with TRBJ2-3, with 10 bases identical to TRBD2. Germline V gives CDR1 SGHTA, CDR2 FQGTGA. The CDR3 runs to 16 residues. The V segment lost 1 base and the J segment 4 bases; nucleotides outside the gene matches: 5. The CDR3 loop is CASSLMASGRPDTQYF. The CDR3 nucleotides are TGTGCCAGCAGCTTAATGGCTAGCGGGAGACCAGATACGCAGTATTTT.

The V call is TRBV4-3, the J call TRBJ2-1; possible D gene TRBD1, 5 bases. Between the trimmed V and J ends, which lost 8 bases and 4 bases, there was a span of 12 bases. The CDR3 extends over 13 amino acids. Germline CDR1 LGHNA, CDR2 YSLEER. CDR3 amino acids: CASAPRQYNEQFF. The CDR3 bases are TGCGCCAGCGCACCCCGACAGTACAATGAGCAGTTCTTC.

This rearrangement joins TRBV5-1 to TRBJ2-2; D unclear. In germline, CDR1 is SGHRS, CDR2 YFSETQ. The V gene lost 5 bases and the J gene lost 1 base, with 12 bases spanning the gap. There are 15 residues in the CDR3. The CDR3 sequence is CASRPLPRNTGELFF. The CDR3 nucleotides read TGCGCCAGCAGACCCCTCCCGCGGAACACCGGGGAGCTGTTTTTT.

The rearrangement uses TRBV7-3 and TRBJ2-5, with 7 positions matching TRBD1. The CDR3 length is 17 residues. The junction had 16 bases not matched to a gene; V was cut back by 5 bases and J by 4 bases. Germline loops: CDR1 SGHTA, CDR2 FQGTGA. CDR3 sequence (DNA): TGTGCCAGCAGCGTCACAGGGGCTACACTCAAGGGAGAGACCCAGTACTTC. Its protein product is CASSVTGATLKGETQYF.

The V and J genes are TRBV5-1 and TRBJ1-2; D remains unclear. The V gene lost 2 bases and the J gene lost 1 base, with 6 bases spanning the gap. The germline V gene has CDR1 SGHRS and CDR2 YFSETQ. The CDR3 length is 13 residues. The CDR3 loop is CASSFDINYGYTF. CDR3 in DNA: TGCGCCAGCAGCTTTGACATTAACTATGGCTACACCTTC.

The rearrangement uses TRBV7-9 and TRBJ2-7; 9 bases match TRBD1. Germline assignment: CDR1 SEHNR and CDR2 FQNEAQ (reference sequence). Trimming removed 4 bases from V and 0 bases from J; junction bases left unmatched: 4. The CDR3 consists of 15 residues. The chain's CDR3 is CASSSGQGSSYEQYF. The CDR3 DNA is TGTGCCAGCAGCTCGGGACAGGGCAGCTCCTACGAGCAGTACTTC.

The chain uses TRBV4-2 and TRBJ1-1; 10 bases align to TRBD1. V was pared by 0 bases and J by 3 bases, with 13 bases of the junction left unmatched. From germline, CDR1 is LGHNA and CDR2 YNFKEQ. The CDR3 covers 19 residues. The CDR3 sequence is CASSQDYGTGDLSDTEAFF. The CDR3, as DNA: TGTGCCAGCAGCCAAGATTACGGGACAGGGGATTTATCGGACACTGAAGCTTTCTTT.

This sequence joins TRBV5-1 and TRBJ2-1; 7 bases line up with TRBD1. V was pared by 2 bases and J by 5 bases, with 10 bases of the junction left unmatched. The CDR3 runs to 16 residues. The germline CDR1 and CDR2 sequences are SGHRS and YFSETQ. CDR3 residues: CASSFPTGQRDNEQFF. The DNA for the CDR3 is TGCGCCAGCAGCTTTCCCACGGGACAGAGGGACAATGAGCAGTTCTTC. Supplemented by reference TRBV5-1 and TRBJ2-1, the full variable domain reads KAGVTQTPRYLIKTRGQQVTLSCSPISGHRSVSWYQQTPGQGLQFLFEYFSETQRNKGNFPGRFSGRQFSNSRSEMNVSTLELGDSALYLCASSFPTGQRDNEQFFGPGTRLTVL.

In this sample, this clone turned up once. The chain is built from TRBV5-6 and TRBJ2-7; 9 positions match TRBD2. From germline, CDR1 is SGHDT and CDR2 YYEEEE. V trimming: 0 bases; J trimming: 2 bases; junction bases outside the gene matches: 3. This CDR3 region has 15 residues. CDR3 sequence (DNA): TGTGCCAGCAGCTTGGTCGGACTAGCGACCTACGAGCAGTACTTC. Residues: CASSLVGLATYEQYF.

The CDR3 sequence is CASSRAGVKGDTIYF. The DNA of the CDR3 is TGTGCCAGCAGCCGCGCCGGGGTGAAGGGAGACACCATATATTTT. The J gene is TRBJ1-3, the V gene TRBV14; D call uncertain. The V and J ends lost 4 bases and 8 bases respectively, with 18 bases between them. This CDR3 comprises 15 residues. Germline CDR1 reads SGHDN; CDR2 reads FVKESK.

This clone was counted a few times. The chain links TRBV19 to TRBJ1-1, with 9 bases matching TRBD1. V gave up 6 bases and J gave up 0 bases; unmatched junction bases: 5. CDR3 size: 15 residues. Germline V gene sequence: CDR1 LNHDA, CDR2 SQIVND (reference sequence). The CDR3 coding sequence is TGTGCCAGTAGAGGACAGGGGAGGTTGAACACTGAAGCTTTCTTT. This encodes CASRGQGRLNTEAFF.

The chain recombines TRBV6-1 with TRBJ1-1, with D uncertain. V lost 6 bases and J lost 0, with 14 bases in between. The CDR3 length is 15 residues. Looked up from germline, CDR1 is MNHNS and CDR2 is SASEGT. Here the CDR3 DNA reads TGTGCCAGCAGGGCCCGGAGGGATGTGAACACTGAAGCTTTCTTT. Its translation: CASRARRDVNTEAFF.

Remarks on this clone: No DNA is shown, since the ends of the CDR3 on it are uncertain; the CDR3 is the one TCRdb lists. V and J are TRBV6-5 and TRBJ1-6. The germline V gene has CDR1 MNHEY and CDR2 SVGAGI. Inclusive of both ends, the CDR3 amounts to 15 amino acids. CDR3 loop: CASSSSGGWNSPLHF.